The 28 T cell receptor beta chains below come from one sample, sequenced in a study of OX40 agonist ivuxolimab in advanced cancers. Clones were read by immunoSEQ multiplex PCR, and TCRdb kept only the in-frame ones, dropping some. The profile shows around 100,000 clones, 90% to 95% of them singletons. The material sequenced was CD4+ or CD8+ T cells sorted from blood, taken in a trial of the OX40 agonist ivuxolimab. These receptor sequences come from an adult with an advanced solid tumor such as melanoma, head and neck, liver or kidney cancer.

The chain carries TRBV7-9 and TRBJ1-1, with unresolved D. Per the germline V gene, CDR1 is SEHNR and CDR2 is FQNEAQ (reference sequence). The CDR3 covers 14 residues. With 0 bases removed from V and 4 bases from J, the gap between germline ends came to 9 bases. The CDR3 DNA is TGTGCCAGCAGCTTAGCGCTTGGTTCCACTGAAGCTTTCTTT. Translation: CASSLALGSTEAFF.

The V call is TRBV28, the J call TRBJ2-3, with 14 bases identical to TRBD2. The CDR3 is 16 residues long. V shed 10 bases, J shed 1 base, and the junction held 7 bases outside the gene matches. Germline V gene sequence: CDR1 MDHEN, CDR2 SYDVKM. The CDR3 DNA follows: TGTGCCACAGGGACTAGCGGGAGAGGGGGCACAGATACGCAGTATTTT. It is translated as CATGTSGRGGTDTQYF. The variable domain in full, with the rest retrieved from reference TRBV28 and TRBJ2-3, is DVKVTQSSRYLVKRTGEKVFLECVQDMDHENMFWYRQDPGLGLRLIYFSYDVKMKEKGDIPEGYSVSREKKERFSLILESASTNQTSMYLCATGTSGRGGTDTQYFGPGTRLTVL.

This chain uses TRBV5-1 with TRBJ2-7; D tentatively reads TRBD1 or TRBD2 (5 bases each). CDR1 and CDR2 (germline): SGHRS, YFSETQ. The CDR3 totals 15 residues. V dropped 2 bases and J dropped 0 bases, with 12 bases sitting between them. DNA of the CDR3: TGCGCCAGCAGCTTAGGGACCGCAACCTCCTACGAGCAGTACTTC. Translating gives CASSLGTATSYEQYF.

V gene TRBV10-3 combines with J gene TRBJ2-6, with D possibly TRBD1 on 6 matching bases. The CDR3 runs to 15 residues. Trimming removed 8 bases at V and 0 bases at J, with 11 bases between. The germline gives CDR1 ENHRY, CDR2 SYGVKD. The CDR3 DNA follows: TGTGCCATCGGGGGCGGCGACTCTGGGGCCAACGTCCTGACTTTC. As protein: CAIGGGDSGANVLTF.

The V call is TRBV6-1, the J call TRBJ1-1; TRBD1 matches at 7 bases. CDR3 length: 14 amino acids. Germline V gives CDR1 MNHNS, CDR2 SASEGT. Trimming took 0 bases from V and 5 from J; bases not matched to a gene: 3. The CDR3 nucleotides read TGTGCCAGCAGTGAAGCCACAGGGGTGACTGAAGCTTTCTTT. Its translation: CASSEATGVTEAFF.

This chain joins TRBV4-1 and TRBJ2-1, with TRBD1 as a possible D gene (5 bases). Germline CDR1 MGHRA, CDR2 YSYEKL. Deletions cut 1 base from V and 5 bases from J, with 15 bases between. This CDR3 is built from 16 residues. CDR3 amino acids: CASSQGPPGQNNEQFF. The DNA of the CDR3 is TGCGCCAGCAGCCAAGGTCCCCCAGGGCAGAACAATGAGCAGTTCTTC.

Details on this clone: The germline gene is not matched at one end of the junction; a read error may be the cause. The CDR3 bases are TGTGCCAGCAGGCAGGAAACAGGGGGTAGCTATCAGCCCCAGCATTTT. This sequence encodes CASRQETGGSYQPQHF. The V gene is TRBV4-2, the J gene TRBJ1-5; 8 nucleotides line up with TRBD1. Germline CDR1 LGHNA, CDR2 YNFKEQ. This CDR3 region has 16 residues.

The chain links TRBV1 to TRBJ2-7; the listed D gene, TRBD2, was not tested against the DNA. TRBV1 has pseudogene status. The CDR3 runs to 12 residues. The CDR3 is CTSSPSPYEQYF. The CDR3 bases are TGCACCAGCAGCCCCTCCCCGTACGAGCAGTACTTC.

V and J are TRBV5-1 and TRBJ1-1, with D perhaps matching TRBD1 (5 bases). This CDR3 has 13 amino acids. V gave up 7 bases and J gave up 3 bases, with 13 bases separating them. Per the germline V gene, CDR1 is SGHRS and CDR2 is YFSETQ. The CDR3 DNA reads TGCGCCAGCTCTGGGGCCGGGGACACTGAAGCTTTCTTT. It translates to CASSGAGDTEAFF.

This chain connects TRBV27 to TRBJ1-1; 7 bases are shared with TRBD1. CDR3 length: 13 amino acids. J was trimmed by 6 bases and V by 3 bases; bases with no gene match: 4. The germline gives CDR1 MNHEY, CDR2 SMNVEV (reference sequence). CDR3 protein: CASSLGRGSEAFF. CDR3 DNA sequence: TGTGCCAGCAGTTTGGGCAGGGGGTCTGAAGCTTTCTTT.

In the case of this clone: In the same sample, other DNA sequences code for this CDR3. This rearrangement joins TRBV30 to TRBJ2-7, with D possibly being TRBD2 (5 bases). From germline, CDR1 is GTSNPN and CDR2 SVGIG (reference sequence). The CDR3 is 11 residues long. The V gene lost 6 bases and the J gene lost 2 bases, with 8 bases spanning the gap. The CDR3 DNA reads TGTGCCTGTGCACTAGCCTACGAGCAGTACTTC. It yields the protein CACALAYEQYF.

The rearrangement uses TRBV19 and TRBJ1-2; perhaps TRBD1 as D (5 bases). V lost 6 bases and J 7 bases, leaving 12 bases between the germline ends. CDR1 is LNHDA and CDR2 is SQIVND in the germline V gene (reference sequence). The CDR3 is made up of 12 amino acids. The CDR3 region has the DNA TGTGCCAGTAGCATGGGGGGGTTTGGCTACACCTTC. It is translated as CASSMGGFGYTF.

The V gene is TRBV28, the J gene TRBJ2-7; D not resolved. The CDR3 length is 13 residues. The V end lost 2 bases, the J end lost 5 bases, and 10 bases lay between the germline ends. Germline values: CDR1 MDHEN, CDR2 SYDVKM. The CDR3 loop reads CASSLRAFNEQYF. For the CDR3, the DNA is TGTGCCAGCAGTTTACGGGCCTTTAACGAGCAGTACTTC.

V is TRBV11-2 and J is TRBJ1-1, with D maybe TRBD1 (6 bases). The CDR3 loop spans 15 amino acids. V was clipped by 3 bases and J by 0 bases, with 11 bases between them. Germline V gives CDR1 SGHAT, CDR2 FQNNGV. In DNA form, the CDR3 reads TGTGCCAGCAGCTTGGGACAAACCATGAACACTGAAGCTTTCTTT. This translates into CASSLGQTMNTEAFF.

The V and J genes are TRBV28 and TRBJ1-2; possible D gene TRBD1, 6 bases. Germline values: CDR1 MDHEN, CDR2 SYDVKM. This CDR3 spans 14 amino acids. Trimming pared 7 bases from V and 4 bases from J, leaving 16 bases between. For the CDR3, the DNA is TGTGCCAGCACCCAGGGGCAGGGCAGCTATGGCTACACCTTC. Translation: CASTQGQGSYGYTF.

The chain couples TRBV5-4 to TRBJ2-1; 8 nucleotides match TRBD1. The CDR3 is 16 residues long. With V trimmed by 4 bases and J by 0 bases, 6 bases remained unmatched. Germline V lookup: CDR1 SGHNT, CDR2 YYREEE (reference sequence). CDR3 DNA: TGTGCCAGCAGCCTTGGACAGGGTTTCTCCTACAATGAGCAGTTCTTC. This encodes CASSLGQGFSYNEQFF.

CDR3 nucleotide sequence: TGTGCCAGCAGTAGAAAGGGAATGTTGGGCTACACCTTC. This codes for CASSRKGMLGYTF. The genes are TRBV6-5 and TRBJ1-2, with D unresolved. The CDR3 consists of 13 residues. CDR1 is MNHEY and CDR2 is SVGAGI in the germline V gene. Trimming removed 5 bases from V and 8 bases from J, with 15 bases in between.

This clone was observed a few times. The gene calls are TRBV12-5 and TRBJ2-2; D could derive from TRBD1 or TRBD2 (6 bases each). CDR1 and CDR2 (germline): LGHNT, FRNRAP. V was shortened by 5 bases and J by 2 bases, with 9 bases between the two germline ends. CDR3 length: 14 amino acids. Written as DNA, the CDR3 is TGTGCTAGTGGTCGGGGGACAAACACCGGGGAGCTGTTTTTT. Amino acid sequence: CASGRGTNTGELFF.

This sequence joins TRBV7-8 and TRBJ2-3; the match to TRBD1 covers 10 bases. This CDR3 comprises 14 residues. Trimming at V came to 5 bases and at J to 5 bases, leaving 4 bases not matched to a gene. Germline values: CDR1 SGHVS, CDR2 FQNEAQ. Written as DNA, the CDR3 is TGTGCCAGCAGCCCCCGGGACAGGGGAGATACGCAGTATTTT. Amino acids: CASSPRDRGDTQYF. The entire variable domain, with the rest obtained from reference TRBV7-8 and TRBJ2-3, is as follows: GAGVSQSPRYKVAKRGQDVALRCDPISGHVSLFWYQQALGQGPEFLTYFQNEAQLDKSGLPSDRFFAERPEGSVSTLKIQRTQQEDSAVYLCASSPRDRGDTQYFGPGTRLTVL.

The rearrangement uses TRBV7-9 and TRBJ2-3, with 7 bases matching TRBD1. This CDR3 contains 14 residues. Trimming took 7 bases from V and 2 from J; bases not matched to a gene: 6. CDR1 is SEHNR, CDR2 FQNEAQ, per germline (reference sequence). In DNA, the CDR3 is TGTGCCAGCATCTTTGGGACAGTCACAGATACGCAGTATTTT. It encodes CASIFGTVTDTQYF. Looking up the rest from reference TRBV7-9 and TRBJ2-3 gives the full variable domain: DTGVSQNPRHKITKRGQNVTFRCDPISEHNRLYWYRQTLGQGPEFLTYFQNEAQLEKSRLLSDRFSAERPKGSFSTLEIQRTEQGDSAMYLCASIFGTVTDTQYFGPGTRLTVL.

V and J are TRBV23-1 and TRBJ2-5, with 9 bases fitting TRBD1. TRBV23-1 is filed as an ORF, its function uncertain. Unmatched junction bases numbered 1, after V lost 0 bases and J lost 5 bases. The CDR3 totals 14 residues. In DNA, the CDR3 is TGCGCCAGCAGTCAATCGGGACAGGGTGAGACCCAGTACTTC. As protein: CASSQSGQGETQYF.

This sequence joins TRBV5-6 and TRBJ2-6, with D possibly TRBD2 on 5 matching bases. The CDR3 length is 17 residues. CDR1 and CDR2 from the germline V gene are SGHDT and YYEEEE. Trimming took 0 bases from V and 4 from J, leaving 14 bases between them. The CDR3 DNA follows: TGTGCCAGCAGCTTGGAAGTCAGCGGCTCGGGGGCCAACGTCCTGACTTTC. Translation: CASSLEVSGSGANVLTF. Full variable domain (outside the CDR3, taken from reference TRBV5-6 and TRBJ2-6): DAGVTQSPTHLIKTRGQQVTLRCSPKSGHDTVSWYQQALGQGPQFIFQYYEEEERQRGNFPDRFSGHQFPNYSSELNVNALLLGDSALYLCASSLEVSGSGANVLTFGAGSRLTVL.

This chain connects TRBV19 to TRBJ2-3; D is possibly TRBD2 (7 bases). Trimming pared 7 bases from V and 1 base from J, leaving 9 bases between. The germline CDR1 and CDR2 sequences are LNHDA and SQIVND (reference sequence). This CDR3 comprises 13 residues. The CDR3 loop reads CASNGGRTDTQYF. CDR3 coding DNA: TGTGCCAGTAACGGGGGGCGCACAGATACGCAGTATTTT.

CDR3 DNA: TGTGCCAGTAATCCCAGGGGTACGAACTATGGCTACACCTTC. Its protein product is CASNPRGTNYGYTF. V usage is TRBV19 and J usage is TRBJ1-2; weak D call: TRBD1 (6 bases). The CDR3 contains 14 residues. Germline V gene sequence: CDR1 LNHDA, CDR2 SQIVND (reference sequence). Trimming stripped 7 bases from V and 2 bases from J, with 14 bases between.

V is TRBV7-2 and J is TRBJ2-5; D unclear. Germline CDR1 reads SGHTA; CDR2 reads FQGNSA. V gave up 5 bases and J gave up 4 bases, with 20 bases separating them. This CDR3 spans 16 amino acids. The CDR3 nucleotides read TGTGCCAGCAGCGGAAGGGTCGGGCGCGGTGTAGAGACCCAGTACTTC. It translates to CASSGRVGRGVETQYF.

A remark on this clone: At one end the junction does not follow the germline gene, possibly because of a read error. The V call is TRBV7-7, the J call TRBJ2-3; 10 bases align to TRBD1. The CDR3 consists of 15 residues. Germline values: CDR1 SSHAT, CDR2 FNYEAQ (reference sequence). CDR3 DNA sequence: TGTGCTAGCAGCCCCGGGACAGGGGCGACAGATACGCAGTATTTT. Translating gives CASSPGTGATDTQYF.

The V and J genes are TRBV10-3 and TRBJ1-1, with D maybe TRBD1 (5 bases). The CDR3 runs 14 residues. Germline CDR1 reads ENHRY; CDR2 reads SYGVKD. Deletions cut 4 bases from V and 1 base from J, with 10 bases between. Written as DNA, the CDR3 is TGTGCCATCAGTGGTAATGGGGGGAACACTGAAGCTTTCTTT. This translates into CAISGNGGNTEAFF.

The V and J genes are TRBV6-4 and TRBJ1-2, with TRBD1 as a possible D gene (5 bases). CDR1 and CDR2 (germline): MRHNA, SNTAGT. V gave up 0 bases and J gave up 4 bases, with 12 bases separating them. The CDR3 extends over 15 amino acids. CDR3: CASSDSGGVRYGYTF. The DNA for the CDR3 is TGTGCCAGCAGTGACTCCGGGGGGGTGCGCTATGGCTACACCTTC.